These 9 T cell receptor beta chains came from one sample sequenced in a study of blood T cells in healthy people across ages. With a J-beta primer mix and a sample-barcoded 5' primer, a second PCR ran roughly 6 to 12 cycles. Via MiXCR, TCRdb re-called the 5' RACE reads, giving one row per CDR3 protein. The repertoire holds 800,000 to 950,000 distinct CDR3 sequences, with just under 30% as singletons. These sequences were also reported in another study, on T cells of mothers and their children.

Material: blood. The origin of the receptors is a middle-aged woman in good health.

The chain links TRBV20-1 to TRBJ2-7; TRBD1 agrees at 8 bases. CDR3 length equals 14 residues. With V trimmed by 5 bases and J by 2 bases, 8 bases remained unmatched. Germline lookup yields CDR1 DFQATT and CDR2 SNEGSKA (reference sequence). CDR3: CSAAYPQGAYEQYF. The CDR3 DNA reads as TGCAGTGCTGCCTATCCACAGGGGGCCTACGAGCAGTACTTC.

This clonotype was observed a few times. The chain recombines TRBV5-1 with TRBJ2-1; TRBD2 aligns across 10 bases. The CDR3 spans 15 residues. Germline trimming cut 4 bases from V and 4 bases from J; bases unmatched to any gene: 5. Germline assignment: CDR1 SGHRS and CDR2 YFSETQ. The CDR3 DNA follows: TGCGCCAGCAGCATAACTAGCGGGGAGTACAATGAGCAGTTCTTC. Translated, it gives CASSITSGEYNEQFF.

The chain joins TRBV28 to TRBJ1-5; D is ambiguous. The CDR3 has 12 amino acids. Trimming removed 1 base from V and 8 bases from J, with 6 bases in between. Looked up from germline, CDR1 is MDHEN and CDR2 is SYDVKM. CDR3 nucleotides: TGTGCCAGCAGTTTATCCCATAAGCCCCAGCATTTT. This translates into CASSLSHKPQHF. Drawing the rest from reference TRBV28 and TRBJ1-5, the complete variable domain is DVKVTQSSRYLVKRTGEKVFLECVQDMDHENMFWYRQDPGLGLRLIYFSYDVKMKEKGDIPEGYSVSREKKERFSLILESASTNQTSMYLCASSLSHKPQHFGDGTRLSIL.

This clonotype was found many times. The chain is built from TRBV12-3 or TRBV12-4 and TRBJ1-2; no reliable D call. Trimming left V 5 bases short and J 1 base short, with 11 bases between. There are 14 residues in the CDR3. CDR3 DNA: TGTGCCAGCAGTCCCTGGAACCTTAACTATGGCTACACCTTC. This sequence encodes CASSPWNLNYGYTF.

This clonotype appeared many times. The chain joins TRBV9 to TRBJ1-4; TRBD1 agrees at 7 bases. Germline lookup yields CDR1 SGDLS and CDR2 YYNGEE. V was pared by 4 bases and J by 5 bases, with 11 bases of the junction left unmatched. The CDR3 loop spans 16 amino acids. CDR3 nucleotide sequence: TGTGCCAGCAGCCAGGGGGTCGGGGGCACGAATGAAAAACTGTTTTTT. Its translation is CASSQGVGGTNEKLFF.

This clonotype was detected ten times or more. V gene TRBV12-3 or TRBV12-4 combines with J gene TRBJ2-6, with D unresolved. V lost 6 bases, J lost 0 bases, and 6 bases lay in between. The CDR3 has 14 residues. CDR3 in DNA: TGTGCCAGCAGCAAGAGCTCTGGGGCCAACGTCCTGACTTTC. Protein product: CASSKSSGANVLTF.

This clonotype was counted only a few times. At one end the junction does not follow the germline gene, possibly because of a read error. The chain joins TRBV10-3 to TRBJ2-7; possible D gene TRBD1, 6 bases. This CDR3 spans 15 amino acids. CDR1 and CDR2 from the germline V gene are ENHRY and SYGVKD. The CDR3 DNA reads TGTGCCGTCAGTGAGCCGGGACAACACTCCTACGAGCAGTACTTC. This gives the protein CAVSEPGQHSYEQYF.

V usage is TRBV4-1 and J usage is TRBJ1-5; 9 bases are shared with TRBD1. CDR3 length: 15 residues. V lost 1 base, J lost 7 bases, and 5 bases stayed unmatched. Germline V gene sequence: CDR1 MGHRA, CDR2 YSYEKL. The CDR3 region has the DNA TGCGCCAGCAGCCAAGTAGGACAGGGGTACCAGCCCCAGCATTTT. Its protein product is CASSQVGQGYQPQHF.

This clonotype has a handful of counts. V gene TRBV11-2 combines with J gene TRBJ1-3, with unresolved D. The CDR3 has 13 residues. Germline-derived CDR1 and CDR2 are SGHAT and FQNNGV. Trimming removed 5 bases from V and 3 bases from J, with 8 bases in between. CDR3 DNA: TGTGCCAGCAGCGCAGGAGGTGGAAACACCATATATTTT. Translating it yields CASSAGGGNTIYF.